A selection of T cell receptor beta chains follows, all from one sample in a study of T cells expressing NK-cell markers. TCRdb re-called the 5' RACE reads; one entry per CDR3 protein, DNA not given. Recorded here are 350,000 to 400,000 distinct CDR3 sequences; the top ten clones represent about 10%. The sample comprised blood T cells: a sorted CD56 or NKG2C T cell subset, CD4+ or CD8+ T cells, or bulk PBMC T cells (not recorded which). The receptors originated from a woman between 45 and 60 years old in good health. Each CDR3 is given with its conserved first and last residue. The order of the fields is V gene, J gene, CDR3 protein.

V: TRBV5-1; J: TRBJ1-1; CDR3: CASSQGTANTEAFF
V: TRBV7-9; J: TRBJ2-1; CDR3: CASSLVPNEQFF
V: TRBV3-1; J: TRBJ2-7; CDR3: CASSPNPSGSYEQYF
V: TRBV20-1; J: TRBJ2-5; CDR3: CSARDSKRRTVEETQYF
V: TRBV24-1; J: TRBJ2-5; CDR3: CATSGSKGETQYF
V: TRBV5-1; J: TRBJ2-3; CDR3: CASSKIYRGSGGTDTQYF
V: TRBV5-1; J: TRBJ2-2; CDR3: CASGLTRTSGNTGELFF
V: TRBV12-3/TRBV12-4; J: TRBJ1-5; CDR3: CASRQTGGAQHF
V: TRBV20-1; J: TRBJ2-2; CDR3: CSARDSGHSVGELFF
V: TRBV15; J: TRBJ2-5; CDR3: CATNARGRQQETQYF
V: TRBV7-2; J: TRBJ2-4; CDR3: CASRDTGTRAKNIQYF
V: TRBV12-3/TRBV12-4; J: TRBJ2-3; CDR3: CASSLGGSGGDTQYF
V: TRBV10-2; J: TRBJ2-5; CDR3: CASSKDNRGTQYF
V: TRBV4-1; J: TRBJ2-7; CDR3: CASSQGPRGDEQYF
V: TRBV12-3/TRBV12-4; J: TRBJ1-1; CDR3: CASTFRRGLGPEAFF
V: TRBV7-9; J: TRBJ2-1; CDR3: CASRRPMRDRENNEQFF
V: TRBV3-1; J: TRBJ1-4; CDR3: CASSQDSLSDEKLFF
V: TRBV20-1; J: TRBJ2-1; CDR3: CSARDLGLAGGSGYNEQFF
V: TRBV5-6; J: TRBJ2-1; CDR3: CASSLAGGTSGDNEQFF
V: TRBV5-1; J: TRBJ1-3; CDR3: CASSLDRSSGNTIYF
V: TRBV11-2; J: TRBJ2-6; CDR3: CASSQGSGANVLTF
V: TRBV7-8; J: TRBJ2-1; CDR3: CASSFAALSGSFNNEQFF
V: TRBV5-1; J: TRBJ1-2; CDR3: CASSTHRGGIYGYTF
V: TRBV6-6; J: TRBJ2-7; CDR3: CASSDPLRLDEQYF
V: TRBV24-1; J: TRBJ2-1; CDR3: CATSDPRLAGWYNEQFF
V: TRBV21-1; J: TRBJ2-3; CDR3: CASSKGTAYTQYF
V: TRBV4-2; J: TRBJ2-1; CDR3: CASSQEGGLAAYNEQFF
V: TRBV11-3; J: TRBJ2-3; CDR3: CASSLSGEADTQYF
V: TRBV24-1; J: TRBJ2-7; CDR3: CATSEPGGYEQYF
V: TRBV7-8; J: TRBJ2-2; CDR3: CASSSRLGTSGSTGELFF
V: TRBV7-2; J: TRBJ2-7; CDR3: CASSSEYEQYF
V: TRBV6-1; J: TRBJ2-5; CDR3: CASSELATNSIGLETQYF
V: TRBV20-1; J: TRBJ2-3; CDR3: CSARVRARLTDTQYF
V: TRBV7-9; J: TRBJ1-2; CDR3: CASSLDRAYYGYTF
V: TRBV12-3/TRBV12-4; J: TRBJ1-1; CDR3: CASSLEVLPNTEAFF
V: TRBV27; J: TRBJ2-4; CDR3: CASSLRGYTPNIQYF
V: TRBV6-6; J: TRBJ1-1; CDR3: CASSYGSGNEAFF
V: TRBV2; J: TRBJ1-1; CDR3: CASSADGGFEAFF
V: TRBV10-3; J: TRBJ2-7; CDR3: CAISESNSYEQYF
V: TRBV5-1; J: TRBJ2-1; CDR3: CASSLAAIGVRGYNEQFF
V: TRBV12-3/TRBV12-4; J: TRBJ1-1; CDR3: CASSSRDEAFF
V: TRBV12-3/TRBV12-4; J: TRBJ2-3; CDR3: CASSPTRATDTQYF